The 19 T cell receptor beta chains listed next were all sequenced from one sample in a study of blood T cell repertoires in COVID-19. The repertoire was sequenced with immunoSEQ multiplex PCR; TCRdb's copy has only in-frame clones and lacks some. The top ten hold roughly 2.8% of the sample, which has under 400,000 clones, roughly 88% seen once. The specimen sequenced was peripheral blood. These receptors came from a woman aged 25 to 39 with COVID-19, enrolled during active disease.

This rearrangement joins TRBV6-5 to TRBJ1-5; D remains unclear. Germline CDR1 is MNHEY and CDR2 is SVGAGI. Trimming pared 5 bases from V and 7 bases from J, leaving 15 bases between. This CDR3 spans 14 amino acids. Written as DNA, the CDR3 is TGTGCCAGCAGTCGCGACCCCGAGGGCCAGCCCCAGCATTTT. Residues: CASSRDPEGQPQHF.

The count of this clone is one. The chain joins TRBV6-5 to TRBJ2-1, with TRBD2 matching over 7 bases. V shed 5 bases and J 6 bases; nucleotides not matched to a gene: 4. The CDR3 spans 13 residues. Looked up from germline, CDR1 is MNHEY and CDR2 is SVGAGI. CDR3 in DNA: TGTGCCAGCAGTCGCGGACTAGTCAATGAGCAGTTCTTC. Translated, it gives CASSRGLVNEQFF.

The rearrangement links TRBV19 to TRBJ2-6, with 8 bases matching TRBD1. Trimming at V came to 0 bases and at J to 3 bases, leaving 10 bases not matched to a gene. CDR1 LNHDA and CDR2 SQIVND come from the germline V gene (reference sequence). This CDR3 is 19 amino acids long. The CDR3 DNA reads TGTGCCAGTAGTATAGATGGGGGACAGGCCCGCTTTGGGGCCAACGTCCTGACTTTC. The encoded protein is CASSIDGGQARFGANVLTF. Variable domain in full (rest from reference TRBV19 and TRBJ2-6): DGGITQSPKYLFRKEGQNVTLSCEQNLNHDAMYWYRQDPGQGLRLIYYSQIVNDFQKGDIAEGYSVSREKKESFPLTVTSAQKNPTAFYLCASSIDGGQARFGANVLTFGAGSRLTVL.

The V and J genes are TRBV13 and TRBJ2-2, with 15 nucleotides matching TRBD2. Per germline, CDR1 PRHDT and CDR2 FYEKMQ (reference sequence). The CDR3 runs to 19 residues. The junction had 9 bases not matched to a gene; V was cut back by 5 bases and J by 2 bases. The CDR3 region is CASSDGSGLAGGNTGELFF. In DNA form, the CDR3 reads TGTGCCAGCAGCGACGGATCGGGACTAGCGGGAGGCAACACCGGGGAGCTGTTTTTT.

This chain joins TRBV7-9 and TRBJ2-7; 8 positions match TRBD1. Germline CDR1 SEHNR, CDR2 FQNEAQ (reference sequence). The ends lost 1 base at V and 4 bases at J; junction bases unmatched: 9. The CDR3 contains 16 residues. CDR3 DNA sequence: TGTGCCAGCAGCTTAGACGTCGGGACAGGAGGGTACGAGCAGTACTTC. Translated: CASSLDVGTGGYEQYF.

The chain uses TRBV25-1 and TRBJ2-7; 8 nucleotides line up with TRBD2. With 5 bases clipped from V and 4 bases from J, the junction kept 10 bases outside the gene matches. This CDR3 is 15 amino acids long. Germline V lookup: CDR1 MGHDK, CDR2 SYGVNS. The CDR3 DNA follows: TGTGCCAGCAGTTCAGCCGGGACTAGTATATACGAGCAGTACTTC. This sequence encodes CASSSAGTSIYEQYF.

The chain couples TRBV5-6 to TRBJ2-7, with a weak D call TRBD1 (6 bases). V was shortened by 3 bases and J by 2 bases, with 12 bases between the two germline ends. This CDR3 comprises 14 residues. Looked up from germline, CDR1 is SGHDT and CDR2 is YYEEEE. This CDR3 is CASSSVTGPYEQYF. The CDR3 DNA sequence: TGTGCCAGCAGCTCGGTGACAGGTCCCTACGAGCAGTACTTC.

Remarks on this clone: The sample has other DNA sequences that encode this CDR3 too. The chain combines TRBV7-9 with TRBJ2-3; perhaps TRBD2 as D (6 bases). CDR3 size: 14 residues. Germline V gene sequence: CDR1 SEHNR, CDR2 FQNEAQ (reference sequence). The V end was cut by 5 bases, the J end by 1 base, with 10 bases between. The CDR3, as DNA: TGTGCCAGCAGCCCCGGGAGAGGCACAGATACGCAGTATTTT. The encoded protein is CASSPGRGTDTQYF.

In nucleotides, the CDR3 is TGTGCCAGCTCACCACAGGGGGCGAACACTGAAGCTTTCTTT. This gives the protein CASSPQGANTEAFF. The genes are TRBV18 and TRBJ1-1; TRBD1 matches at 7 bases. CDR3 size: 14 residues. Trimming took 1 base from V and 1 from J; bases not matched to a gene: 0. Germline CDR1 reads KGHSH; CDR2 reads LQKENI.

The CDR3 is CASSEAVGVGQPQHF. In DNA, the CDR3 is TGTGCCAGCAGTGAAGCAGTAGGGGTAGGTCAGCCCCAGCATTTT. This sequence joins TRBV2 and TRBJ1-5; TRBD1 might be the D (5 bases). V lost 0 bases and J lost 6, with 12 bases in between. CDR3 length: 15 residues. The V gene's germline CDR1 is SNHLY and CDR2 FYNNEI.

This clone was seen once. The rearrangement joins TRBV6-5 to TRBJ2-1, with 9 bases aligning to TRBD2. The V gene's germline CDR1 is MNHEY and CDR2 SVGAGI. Trimming cost V 2 bases and J 2 bases; bases outside gene matches: 4. The CDR3 has 16 amino acids. This chain's CDR3 is CASSYAASGTYNEQFF. The CDR3 DNA follows: TGTGCCAGCAGTTACGCGGCTAGCGGGACCTACAATGAGCAGTTCTTC.

The chain is built from TRBV27 and TRBJ1-6, with 8 bases matching TRBD1. The germline V gene encodes CDR1 MNHEY and CDR2 SMNVEV (reference sequence). The CDR3 loop spans 14 amino acids. Germline trimming cut 8 bases from V and 8 bases from J; bases unmatched to any gene: 8. Written as DNA, the CDR3 is TGTGCCAGCTGCCCGGACAGGGTGGATTCACCCCTCCACTTT. Its protein is CASCPDRVDSPLHF.

The chain links TRBV7-7 to TRBJ2-1; D is uncertain. Looked up from germline, CDR1 is SSHAT and CDR2 is FNYEAQ (reference sequence). V was shortened by 2 bases and J by 7 bases, with 15 bases between the two germline ends. CDR3 length: 15 residues. CDR3 coding DNA: TGTGCCAGCAGCTTAAGTCCGGTCTACAGTAATGAGCAGTTCTTC. Protein: CASSLSPVYSNEQFF.

The V gene is TRBV5-1, the J gene TRBJ2-2, with 7 nucleotides matching TRBD2. J gave up 7 bases and V 2 bases, and 17 bases lay outside the gene matches. Looked up from germline, CDR1 is SGHRS and CDR2 is YFSETQ. CDR3 size: 18 residues. As DNA, the CDR3 is TGCGCCAGCAGCTTTGGGAGACTAGCAAGGGGCCAAGACGGGGAGCTGTTTTTT. Translating gives CASSFGRLARGQDGELFF.

The genes are TRBV5-1 and TRBJ1-2; TRBD1 is a possible D gene (6 bases). Trimming took 0 bases from V and 4 from J, leaving 13 bases between them. The CDR3 loop spans 15 amino acids. The germline V gene encodes CDR1 SGHRS and CDR2 YFSETQ. This chain's CDR3 is CASSLGLTGTYGYTF. The CDR3 nucleotides are TGCGCCAGCAGCTTGGGCCTTACAGGGACCTATGGCTACACCTTC.

This clone was observed many times. The gene calls are TRBV2 and TRBJ2-5; D gene ambiguous. Per the germline V gene, CDR1 is SNHLY and CDR2 is FYNNEI. This CDR3 region has 15 residues. With 4 bases removed from V and 2 bases from J, the gap between germline ends came to 14 bases. The CDR3 region has the DNA TGTGCCAGCAGTGGTATGGCAGCGAAGCAAGAGACCCAGTACTTC. Translated, it gives CASSGMAAKQETQYF.

J is TRBJ1-1 and V is TRBV7-9; the match to TRBD1 covers 7 bases. The CDR3 sequence is 16 residues long. After removal of 1 base from V and 4 bases from J, the junction contained 9 bases not matched to a gene. Germline assignment: CDR1 SEHNR and CDR2 FQNEAQ (reference sequence). The CDR3 here is CASSLEGATGTTEAFF. The CDR3 DNA reads as TGTGCCAGCAGCTTAGAGGGGGCGACAGGGACCACTGAAGCTTTCTTT.

The chain's CDR3 is CASSGPTGGPNEKLFF. CDR3 DNA: TGTGCCAGCAGCGGACCTACAGGGGGCCCTAATGAAAAACTGTTTTTT. The V call is TRBV9, the J call TRBJ1-4; 9 positions match TRBD1. Germline V gene lookup returns CDR1 SGDLS and CDR2 YYNGEE. The CDR3 is 16 residues long. The junction had 6 bases not matched to a gene; V was cut back by 3 bases and J by 3 bases.

This chain links TRBV11-2 with TRBJ2-7, with TRBD2 matching 10 bases. CDR1 is SGHAT and CDR2 is FQNNGV in the germline V gene. This CDR3 region has 14 residues. V dropped 6 bases and J dropped 2; count of bases not matched to a gene: 4. CDR3 in amino acids: CASRGAGGTYEQYF. The DNA for the CDR3 is TGTGCCAGCAGGGGAGCGGGAGGGACCTACGAGCAGTACTTC.